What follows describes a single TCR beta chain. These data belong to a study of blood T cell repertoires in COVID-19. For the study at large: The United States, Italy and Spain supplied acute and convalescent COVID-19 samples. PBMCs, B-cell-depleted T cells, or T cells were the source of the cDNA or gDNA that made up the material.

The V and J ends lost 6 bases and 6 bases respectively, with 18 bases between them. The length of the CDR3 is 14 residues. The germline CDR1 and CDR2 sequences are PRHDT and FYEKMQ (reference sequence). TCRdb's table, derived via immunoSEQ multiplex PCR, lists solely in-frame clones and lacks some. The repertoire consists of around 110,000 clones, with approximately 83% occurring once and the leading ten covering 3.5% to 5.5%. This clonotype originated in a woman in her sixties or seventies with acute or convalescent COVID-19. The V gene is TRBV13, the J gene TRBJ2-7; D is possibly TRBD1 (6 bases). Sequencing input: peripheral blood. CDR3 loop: CASRSFGRGTEQYF. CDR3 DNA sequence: TGTGCCAGCAGGTCTTTTGGCAGGGGAACCGAGCAGTACTTC.